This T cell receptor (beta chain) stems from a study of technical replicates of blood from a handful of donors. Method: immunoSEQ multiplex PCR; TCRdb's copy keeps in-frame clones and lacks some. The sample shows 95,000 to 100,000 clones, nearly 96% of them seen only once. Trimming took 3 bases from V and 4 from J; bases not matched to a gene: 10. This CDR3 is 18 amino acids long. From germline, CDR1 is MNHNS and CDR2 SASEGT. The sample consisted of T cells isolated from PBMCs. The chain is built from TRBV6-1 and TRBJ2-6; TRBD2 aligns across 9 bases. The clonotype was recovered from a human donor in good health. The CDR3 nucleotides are TGTGCCAGCAGTGACGATAGCGGGGGCGTTGCCGGGGCCAACGTCCTGACTTTC. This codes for CASSDDSGGVAGANVLTF.